The next 10 T cell receptor beta chains were all read from a single sample in a study of blood T cell repertoires in COVID-19. The protocol was immunoSEQ multiplex PCR, while the TCRdb copy is restricted to in-frame clones and leaves out a portion. This table has about 160,000 clones, around four fifths appearing once. The sequenced sample was PBMCs or T cells enriched from blood (not recorded which). The receptors stem from a woman aged 50 to 65 who had recovered from COVID-19.

This clone was counted once. The gene calls are TRBV2 and TRBJ2-3; 9 nucleotides match TRBD1. The CDR3 totals 14 residues. The germline V gene encodes CDR1 SNHLY and CDR2 FYNNEI. J was trimmed by 2 bases and V by 7 bases; bases with no gene match: 4. CDR3 sequence (DNA): TGTGCCAGCAACAGGGGGCTAGCCACAGATACGCAGTATTTT. Translated, it gives CASNRGLATDTQYF.

The J gene is TRBJ1-2, the V gene TRBV5-4, with unresolved D. The CDR3 covers 15 residues. CDR1 is SGHNT, CDR2 YYREEE, per germline (reference sequence). V shed 0 bases and J shed 2 bases, with 11 bases lying between them. CDR3 coding DNA: TGTGCCAGCAGCTTGGAGGCGGGCAGCAACTATGGCTACACCTTC. This translates into CASSLEAGSNYGYTF.

The J gene is TRBJ2-1, the V gene TRBV7-2; TRBD2 agrees at 12 bases. Germline trimming cut 5 bases from V and 8 bases from J; bases unmatched to any gene: 10. CDR3 length: 16 amino acids. The germline V gene has CDR1 SGHTA and CDR2 FQGNSA. The CDR3 sequence is CASSRRLAGDGDEQFF. Here the CDR3 DNA reads TGTGCCAGCAGCCGTAGACTAGCGGGAGATGGGGATGAGCAGTTCTTC.

J is TRBJ2-7 and V is TRBV7-8; D ambiguous. Trimming cost V 6 bases and J 10 bases, with 22 bases left between them. Germline V gene sequence: CDR1 SGHVS, CDR2 FQNEAQ. The CDR3 consists of 14 residues. The CDR3 region is CASRLERDSTDQYF. CDR3 DNA: TGTGCCAGCAGGCTTGAAAGAGACTCAACCGATCAGTACTTC.

This sequence joins TRBV27 and TRBJ1-5, with 10 bases aligning to TRBD1. The CDR3 covers 15 residues. CDR1 is MNHEY, CDR2 SMNVEV, per germline (reference sequence). Germline trimming cut 6 bases from V and 6 bases from J; bases unmatched to any gene: 8. CDR3 DNA sequence: TGTGCCAGCAGCCTACTCCGGGACAGGGGTCAGCCCCAGCATTTT. Its protein product is CASSLLRDRGQPQHF.

The V gene is TRBV7-2, the J gene TRBJ2-3; 10 nucleotides match TRBD1. The CDR3 has 17 residues. Unmatched junction bases numbered 9, after V lost 3 bases and J lost 3 bases. Germline CDR1 and CDR2: SGHTA and FQGNSA. The CDR3 loop is CASSFAYPGQGTDTQYF. In DNA form, the CDR3 reads TGTGCCAGCAGCTTTGCGTATCCGGGACAGGGGACAGATACGCAGTATTTT.

This clone was counted a single time. CDR3 region: CASSTLDRAFGYTF. The CDR3 nucleotides are TGTGCCAGTAGTACCCTAGACAGGGCATTCGGCTACACCTTC. The rearrangement uses TRBV19 and TRBJ1-2, with 7 bases aligning to TRBD1. This CDR3 is built from 14 residues. Germline V gives CDR1 LNHDA, CDR2 SQIVND (reference sequence). The trim removed 4 bases at V and 8 bases at J, leaving 10 bases unmatched.

This clone was observed a single time. The chain recombines TRBV9 with TRBJ2-4; TRBD1 matches at 10 bases. The CDR3 extends over 16 amino acids. The V and J ends lost 3 bases and 4 bases, in that order; junction bases with no gene match: 7. Germline assignment: CDR1 SGDLS and CDR2 YYNGEE. CDR3 coding DNA: TGTGCCAGCAGCGGTGACCCGGGACAGGGGAAAAACATTCAGTACTTC. Translation gives CASSGDPGQGKNIQYF.

This chain uses TRBV19 with TRBJ2-2; 14 positions match TRBD2. The J segment lost 9 bases and the V segment lost 6 bases, leaving 9 bases of the junction unmatched. The CDR3 sequence is 16 residues long. Germline V CDR1 and CDR2: LNHDA, SQIVND (reference sequence). CDR3 sequence reads: CASRYSGLAGDRELFF. The CDR3 DNA sequence: TGTGCCAGTAGATATTCGGGACTAGCGGGAGACAGGGAGCTGTTTTTT. Based on the CDR3 plus reference TRBV19 and TRBJ2-2, the full variable domain is DGGITQSPKYLFRKEGQNVTLSCEQNLNHDAMYWYRQDPGQGLRLIYYSQIVNDFQKGDIAEGYSVSREKKESFPLTVTSAQKNPTAFYLCASRYSGLAGDRELFFGEGSRLTVL.

This clone has a single count. The chain recombines TRBV5-1 with TRBJ2-1; D call uncertain. With 0 bases removed from V and 5 bases from J, the gap between germline ends came to 6 bases. The CDR3 spans 13 residues. Germline-derived CDR1 and CDR2 are SGHRS and YFSETQ. Here the CDR3 DNA reads TGCGCCAGCAGCTTGGGACAAGACAATGAGCAGTTCTTC. Residues: CASSLGQDNEQFF.